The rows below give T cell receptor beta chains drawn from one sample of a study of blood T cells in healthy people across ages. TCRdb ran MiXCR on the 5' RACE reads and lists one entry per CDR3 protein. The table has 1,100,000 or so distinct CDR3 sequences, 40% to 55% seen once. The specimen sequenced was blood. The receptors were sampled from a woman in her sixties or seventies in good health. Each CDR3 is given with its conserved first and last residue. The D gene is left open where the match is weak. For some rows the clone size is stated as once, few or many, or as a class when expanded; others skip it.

CDR3 DNA: TGTGCCAGCAGCGCCGGGACTAGCTACGATACGCAGTATTTT
CDR3 protein: CASSAGTSYDTQYF
J gene: TRBJ2-3
CDR3 length: 14
V gene: TRBV7-9
D gene: TRBD2
clone size: .

CDR3 DNA: TGCAGTGCTCCCACCCCTAGCGGGAGACGAGAGCAGTTCTTC
CDR3 protein: CSAPTPSGRREQFF
J gene: TRBJ2-1
CDR3 length: 14
V gene: TRBV20-1
D gene: TRBD2
clone size: few

CDR3 DNA: TGTGCCAGCTCACCACGGACCGGTAGGGATTCACCCCTCCACTTT
CDR3 protein: CASSPRTGRDSPLHF
J gene: TRBJ1-6
CDR3 length: 15
V gene: TRBV18
D gene: .
clone size: .

CDR3 DNA: TGTGCCAGCAGTTTGATGGCAGAATTTTACGAGCAGTACTTC
CDR3 protein: CASSLMAEFYEQYF
J gene: TRBJ2-7
CDR3 length: 14
V gene: TRBV12-3/TRBV12-4
D gene: .
clone size: few

CDR3 DNA: TGTGCCAGCAGTACCCAAGCTAACTATGGCTACACCTTC
CDR3 protein: CASSTQANYGYTF
J gene: TRBJ1-2
CDR3 length: 13
V gene: TRBV12-3/TRBV12-4
D gene: .
clone size: .

CDR3 DNA: TGTGCCAGCCGGGCAGTCCTAGATGGAGAGCAGTACTTC
CDR3 protein: CASRAVLDGEQYF
J gene: TRBJ2-5
CDR3 length: 13
V gene: TRBV2
D gene: .
clone size: once

CDR3 DNA: TGCAGTGCTAGTGCTCGCGGGAAATGGAATGAGCAGTTCTTC
CDR3 protein: CSASARGKWNEQFF
J gene: TRBJ2-1
CDR3 length: 14
V gene: TRBV20-1
D gene: .
clone size: few

CDR3 DNA: TGTGCCAGCAGTTTACGGTTCTCCTACGAGCAGTACTTC
CDR3 protein: CASSLRFSYEQYF
J gene: TRBJ2-7
CDR3 length: 13
V gene: TRBV27
D gene: .
clone size: few

CDR3 DNA: TGTGCCACCAGTGACCGGGACAGGGGAGGACGAGAGACCCAGTACTTC
CDR3 protein: CATSDRDRGGRETQYF
J gene: TRBJ2-5
CDR3 length: 16
V gene: TRBV24-1
D gene: TRBD1
clone size: .

CDR3 DNA: TGCAGTGCAAGGGGACTAGCGGGAGGACCAAGCTCCTACGAGCAGTACTTC
CDR3 protein: CSARGLAGGPSSYEQYF
J gene: TRBJ2-7
CDR3 length: 17
V gene: TRBV20-1
D gene: TRBD2
clone size: few

CDR3 DNA: TGTGCCAGCAGCCTTGAAGGAGGACTGGGCACTGAAGCTTTCTTT
CDR3 protein: CASSLEGGLGTEAFF
J gene: TRBJ1-1
CDR3 length: 15
V gene: TRBV9
D gene: .
clone size: .

CDR3 DNA: TGTGCCAGCAGTCAGGTAGGGTCCCACGAGCAGTACTTC
CDR3 protein: CASSQVGSHEQYF
J gene: TRBJ2-7
CDR3 length: 13
V gene: TRBV12-3/TRBV12-4
D gene: .
clone size: .

CDR3 DNA: TGTGCCAGCAGATTCATGGGTGAAGCTTTCTTT
CDR3 protein: CASRFMGEAFF
J gene: TRBJ1-1
CDR3 length: 11
V gene: TRBV28
D gene: .
clone size: .

CDR3 DNA: TGCAGTGCTAGAGGCCACGTCAAGACAGGGGCCCAGCATTTT
CDR3 protein: CSARGHVKTGAQHF
J gene: TRBJ1-5
CDR3 length: 14
V gene: TRBV20-1
D gene: TRBD1
clone size: .

CDR3 DNA: TGTGCCAGCAGCTTAGGGCTTATAGGGGGCGAGCAGTACTTC
CDR3 protein: CASSLGLIGGEQYF
J gene: TRBJ2-7
CDR3 length: 14
V gene: TRBV7-6
D gene: .
clone size: .

CDR3 DNA: TGTGCCAGCAGCTTAGCCGACACCGGGGGTCATACGCAGTATTTT
CDR3 protein: CASSLADTGGHTQYF
J gene: TRBJ2-3
CDR3 length: 15
V gene: TRBV7-7
D gene: .
clone size: .

CDR3 DNA: TGTGCCAGCAGCCCCGGGGAGGGGGCCTACAATGAGCAGTTCTTC
CDR3 protein: CASSPGEGAYNEQFF
J gene: TRBJ2-1
CDR3 length: 15
V gene: TRBV7-8
D gene: .
clone size: few

CDR3 DNA: TGCGTCAGCAGCTTGGCGGGACAGTACTACGAGCAGTACTTC
CDR3 protein: CVSSLAGQYYEQYF
J gene: TRBJ2-7
CDR3 length: 14
V gene: TRBV5-1
D gene: .
clone size: .

CDR3 DNA: TGTGCCATCAGCCCGGACGGATACACCGGGGAGCTGTTTTTT
CDR3 protein: CAISPDGYTGELFF
J gene: TRBJ2-2
CDR3 length: 14
V gene: TRBV10-3
D gene: .
clone size: .

CDR3 DNA: TGTGCAAGTCGCTTAGAGGAGGGGAAGCAGTACTTC
CDR3 protein: CASRLEEGKQYF
J gene: TRBJ2-7
CDR3 length: 12
V gene: TRBV12-2
D gene: .
clone size: .

CDR3 DNA: TGTGCCAGCAGTACGCGACTAGCGGCCTCCTCTGGGGCCAACGTCCTGACTTTC
CDR3 protein: CASSTRLAASSGANVLTF
J gene: TRBJ2-6
CDR3 length: 18
V gene: TRBV27
D gene: TRBD2
clone size: .

CDR3 DNA: TGCAGCGTTTTGTTGGTAGTTACGCAGTATTTT
CDR3 protein: CSVLLVVTQYF
J gene: TRBJ2-3
CDR3 length: 11
V gene: TRBV29-1
D gene: .
clone size: .

CDR3 DNA: TGCAGTGCCCACCGGGGCTCGCCCGAGCAGTTCTTC
CDR3 protein: CSAHRGSPEQFF
J gene: TRBJ2-1
CDR3 length: 12
V gene: TRBV20-1
D gene: .
clone size: .

CDR3 DNA: TGTGCCAGCAGTGACTCCCTGGGAGGCATTCAGTACTTC
CDR3 protein: CASSDSLGGIQYF
J gene: TRBJ2-4
CDR3 length: 13
V gene: TRBV6-4
D gene: .
clone size: few

CDR3 DNA: TGTGCCAGCAGTTACGCGGACCGGGACCCCAACTATGGCTACACCTTC
CDR3 protein: CASSYADRDPNYGYTF
J gene: TRBJ1-2
CDR3 length: 16
V gene: TRBV6-6
D gene: .
clone size: .

CDR3 DNA: TGTGCCAGCCATTCTTTTGGGGAGCAGTACTTC
CDR3 protein: CASHSFGEQYF
J gene: TRBJ2-7
CDR3 length: 11
V gene: TRBV6-1
D gene: .
clone size: .

CDR3 DNA: TGTGCCAGCAGCCAAGGATCCCGGACGGGAATCTACGAGCAGTACTTC
CDR3 protein: CASSQGSRTGIYEQYF
J gene: TRBJ2-7
CDR3 length: 16
V gene: TRBV3-1
D gene: .
clone size: few

CDR3 DNA: TGTGCCAGCAGCCAAAGCGGGTACAATGAGCAGTTCTTC
CDR3 protein: CASSQSGYNEQFF
J gene: TRBJ2-1
CDR3 length: 13
V gene: TRBV3-1
D gene: .
clone size: .

CDR3 DNA: TGTGCCAGCAGCCGGGACGGGCTAAACATTCAGTACTTC
CDR3 protein: CASSRDGLNIQYF
J gene: TRBJ2-4
CDR3 length: 13
V gene: TRBV27
D gene: .
clone size: few

CDR3 DNA: TGTGCCAGCAGCTCCGGACTAGCGGGGAAACAAGAGACCCAGTACTTC
CDR3 protein: CASSSGLAGKQETQYF
J gene: TRBJ2-5
CDR3 length: 16
V gene: TRBV7-9
D gene: TRBD2
clone size: few

CDR3 DNA: TGTGCCAGCAGCTCTTCTTTGGCTAGCGGGAGGGGTGAGCAGTTCTTC
CDR3 protein: CASSSSLASGRGEQFF
J gene: TRBJ2-1
CDR3 length: 16
V gene: TRBV7-9
D gene: TRBD2
clone size: few

CDR3 DNA: TGCAGTGCTAGAGTGATGACTAGCGGGACTAGCCAAGAGACCCAGTACTTC
CDR3 protein: CSARVMTSGTSQETQYF
J gene: TRBJ2-5
CDR3 length: 17
V gene: TRBV20-1
D gene: TRBD2
clone size: .

CDR3 DNA: TGTGCCAGCAGCCAAGGCCCCCCCGATGAGCAGTTCTTC
CDR3 protein: CASSQGPPDEQFF
J gene: TRBJ2-1
CDR3 length: 13
V gene: TRBV4-2
D gene: .
clone size: few

CDR3 DNA: TGTGCCAGCAGCTCCGGGACGATGACGGCAACCGGGGAGCTGTTTTTT
CDR3 protein: CASSSGTMTATGELFF
J gene: TRBJ2-2
CDR3 length: 16
V gene: TRBV11-2
D gene: .
clone size: few

CDR3 DNA: TGTGCCAGCAGCCTAATCGGACTAGCGGCGAAGGATACGCAGTATTTT
CDR3 protein: CASSLIGLAAKDTQYF
J gene: TRBJ2-3
CDR3 length: 16
V gene: TRBV27
D gene: TRBD2
clone size: .

CDR3 DNA: TGTGCCAGCAGTTACTGGGGGGTTAGCGACGAGCAGTACTTC
CDR3 protein: CASSYWGVSDEQYF
J gene: TRBJ2-7
CDR3 length: 14
V gene: TRBV6-6
D gene: .
clone size: few

CDR3 DNA: TGCGCCAGCAGTGAGGAAATAGCGGGAGGGCCTGAGAATGAGCAGTTCTTC
CDR3 protein: CASSEEIAGGPENEQFF
J gene: TRBJ2-1
CDR3 length: 17
V gene: TRBV10-1
D gene: TRBD2
clone size: .

CDR3 DNA: TGTGCCAGCAGAAGTACAGGGGGTCCAGAGACCCAGTACTTC
CDR3 protein: CASRSTGGPETQYF
J gene: TRBJ2-5
CDR3 length: 14
V gene: TRBV12-3/TRBV12-4
D gene: TRBD1
clone size: few

CDR3 DNA: TGCGCCAGCAGCCTTGGGACTAGCGGGGGAATTTACAATGAGCAGTTCTTC
CDR3 protein: CASSLGTSGGIYNEQFF
J gene: TRBJ2-1
CDR3 length: 17
V gene: TRBV5-1
D gene: TRBD2
clone size: .

CDR3 DNA: TGCAGTGCAAGCAGGGGGAGGAGTTATGGCTACACCTTC
CDR3 protein: CSASRGRSYGYTF
J gene: TRBJ1-2
CDR3 length: 13
V gene: TRBV20-1
D gene: TRBD1
clone size: .

CDR3 DNA: TGCAGCGTTGAAGAGCAGGGCGGCGAGCAGTACTTC
CDR3 protein: CSVEEQGGEQYF
J gene: TRBJ2-7
CDR3 length: 12
V gene: TRBV29-1
D gene: .
clone size: once

CDR3 DNA: TGTGCCAGCAGGGGACTAGCGGGAGGCATCAGGTACAATGAGCAGTTCTTC
CDR3 protein: CASRGLAGGIRYNEQFF
J gene: TRBJ2-1
CDR3 length: 17
V gene: TRBV6-1
D gene: TRBD2
clone size: .

CDR3 DNA: TGCAGCGTTGAAGATCGGGGGGGTGAGCAGTACTTC
CDR3 protein: CSVEDRGGEQYF
J gene: TRBJ2-7
CDR3 length: 12
V gene: TRBV29-1
D gene: TRBD2
clone size: many

CDR3 DNA: TGTGCCAGCGGGAGTGGGGTCCTAGGGTATGGCTACACCTTC
CDR3 protein: CASGSGVLGYGYTF
J gene: TRBJ1-2
CDR3 length: 14
V gene: TRBV5-6
D gene: .
clone size: .

CDR3 DNA: TGTGCCAGCAGTTGGGGGGCCAGGCAATACGGAAACACCATATATTTT
CDR3 protein: CASSWGARQYGNTIYF
J gene: TRBJ1-3
CDR3 length: 16
V gene: TRBV12-3/TRBV12-4
D gene: .
clone size: .

CDR3 DNA: TGTGCCAGCAGCTTATTGACGGAAGAGACCCAGTACTTC
CDR3 protein: CASSLLTEETQYF
J gene: TRBJ2-5
CDR3 length: 13
V gene: TRBV7-3
D gene: .
clone size: many

CDR3 DNA: TGCAGTGCTAATCCTCTTGGGCGTGCCCAAGAGACCCAGTACTTC
CDR3 protein: CSANPLGRAQETQYF
J gene: TRBJ2-5
CDR3 length: 15
V gene: TRBV20-1
D gene: .
clone size: .

CDR3 DNA: TGTGCCAGCAGCTTTCCTAGCGGAGGGAGCGCCAATGAGCAGTTCTTC
CDR3 protein: CASSFPSGGSANEQFF
J gene: TRBJ2-1
CDR3 length: 16
V gene: TRBV13
D gene: TRBD2
clone size: few

CDR3 DNA: TGTGCCAGCAGCCAAGACGACTACCAAGAGACCCAGTACTTC
CDR3 protein: CASSQDDYQETQYF
J gene: TRBJ2-5
CDR3 length: 14
V gene: TRBV3-1
D gene: .
clone size: .

CDR3 DNA: TGTGCCACCGCGGAAAGTGGGCGCACAGATACGCAGTATTTT
CDR3 protein: CATAESGRTDTQYF
J gene: TRBJ2-3
CDR3 length: 14
V gene: TRBV24-1
D gene: .
clone size: few

CDR3 DNA: TGCGCCAGCAGCCCGGGGCAGCATGGAGAGACCCAGTACTTC
CDR3 protein: CASSPGQHGETQYF
J gene: TRBJ2-5
CDR3 length: 14
V gene: TRBV5-1
D gene: .
clone size: few

CDR3 DNA: TGCGCCAGCAGCCCGGAGGGGATCTCAAGATCCGGGGAGCTGTTTTTT
CDR3 protein: CASSPEGISRSGELFF
J gene: TRBJ2-2
CDR3 length: 16
V gene: TRBV5-1
D gene: .
clone size: .

CDR3 DNA: TGTGCCAGCAGACGGACAGGGGCATCGGTCCTAGAAGAGACCCAGTACTTC
CDR3 protein: CASRRTGASVLEETQYF
J gene: TRBJ2-5
CDR3 length: 17
V gene: TRBV6-1
D gene: TRBD1
clone size: .

CDR3 DNA: TGTGCCATCAGTTTAGCGGGAGGAGGAACAGATACGCAGTATTTT
CDR3 protein: CAISLAGGGTDTQYF
J gene: TRBJ2-3
CDR3 length: 15
V gene: TRBV10-3
D gene: TRBD2
clone size: .

CDR3 DNA: TGTGCCAGCAGCTCCCCGGGAGACAAAGGCTACACCTTC
CDR3 protein: CASSSPGDKGYTF
J gene: TRBJ1-2
CDR3 length: 13
V gene: TRBV7-9
D gene: .
clone size: few

CDR3 DNA: TGCAGCGACCGGGGCAGTCCCCAAGAGACCCAGTACTTC
CDR3 protein: CSDRGSPQETQYF
J gene: TRBJ2-5
CDR3 length: 13
V gene: TRBV29-1
D gene: .
clone size: few

CDR3 DNA: TGTGCCAGCAGTCCCCCAAGGACTAGCGGGACAGATACGCAGTATTTT
CDR3 protein: CASSPPRTSGTDTQYF
J gene: TRBJ2-3
CDR3 length: 16
V gene: TRBV27
D gene: TRBD2
clone size: .

CDR3 DNA: TGTGCCAGCAAAGATGACGGGAGCTCCTACAATGAGCAGTTCTTC
CDR3 protein: CASKDDGSSYNEQFF
J gene: TRBJ2-1
CDR3 length: 15
V gene: TRBV2
D gene: .
clone size: few

CDR3 DNA: TGTGCCAGCAGCCAAGGGCTAGTCAATGAGCAGTTCTTC
CDR3 protein: CASSQGLVNEQFF
J gene: TRBJ2-1
CDR3 length: 13
V gene: TRBV3-1
D gene: .
clone size: few

CDR3 DNA: TGTGCCAGCAGCTTAGATGTGTGGACATCAGAGCAGTACTTC
CDR3 protein: CASSLDVWTSEQYF
J gene: TRBJ2-7
CDR3 length: 14
V gene: TRBV11-2
D gene: .
clone size: .